Presented here are 32 T cell receptor beta chains from one specimen sequenced in a study of Ad26.COV2.S vaccination and SARS-CoV-2 variants. Noted treatment: about 20 received Ad26.COV2.S at low or high dose, single or two shots; 5 received placebo; per-sample allocation not given. Day 63 after the first vaccine or placebo injection was the time point for sampling. Using immunoSEQ multiplex PCR, the repertoire was profiled, and TCRdb retains in-frame clones only, with some absent. Of 350,000 to 500,000 clones listed, approximately 92% are singletons. The sequencing used peripheral blood, collected in a trial of Ad26.COV2.S vaccine versus placebo. These receptors originate from a person between 18 and 65 years old who received the Ad26.COV2.S COVID-19 vaccine or a placebo.

The chain has TRBV11-3 and TRBJ2-3; no reliable D call. This CDR3 contains 15 residues. Germline V gives CDR1 SGHNT, CDR2 YENEEA. V lost 1 base, J lost 2 bases, and 10 bases lay in between. As DNA, the CDR3 is TGTGCCAGCAGCTTAGGGAGAGAATACACAGATACGCAGTATTTT. Translated: CASSLGREYTDTQYF.

Here the CDR3 reads CASKKSSNQPQHF. CDR3 DNA: TGTGCCAGCAAAAAATCCAGCAATCAGCCCCAGCATTTT. The V gene is TRBV6-6, the J gene TRBJ1-5, with D unclear. The CDR3 has 13 amino acids. V was shortened by 7 bases and J by 1 base, with 8 bases between the two germline ends. The germline V gene encodes CDR1 MNHNY and CDR2 SVGAGI (reference sequence).

The V and J genes are TRBV12-3 or TRBV12-4 and TRBJ1-5; D gene ambiguous. The CDR3 is made up of 13 amino acids. With 8 bases removed from V and 0 bases from J, the gap between germline ends came to 8 bases. The CDR3 loop reads CASGVDSNQPQHF. The CDR3 coding sequence is TGTGCCAGCGGGGTTGATAGCAATCAGCCCCAGCATTTT.

The chain is built from TRBV9 and TRBJ2-5; TRBD2 is a possible D gene (6 bases). This CDR3 region has 13 residues. V was cut by 4 bases and J by 1 base, with 8 bases left in between. Germline CDR1 SGDLS, CDR2 YYNGEE. The CDR3 sequence: CASSNSGQETQYF. DNA for the CDR3: TGTGCCAGCAGCAATAGCGGCCAAGAGACCCAGTACTTC.

This chain connects TRBV28 to TRBJ1-6; D might be TRBD1 (6 bases). Between the trimmed V and J ends, which lost 4 bases and 8 bases, there was a span of 12 bases. Germline-derived CDR1 and CDR2 are MDHEN and SYDVKM. The CDR3 is 14 residues long. The CDR3 nucleotides read TGTGCCAGCAGTTCGAACAGGGAGGATTCACCCCTCCACTTT. Its protein is CASSSNREDSPLHF.

The chain has TRBV6-1 and TRBJ1-5; 9 bases agree with TRBD1. The CDR3 runs 15 residues. J gave up 6 bases and V 2 bases, and 5 bases lay outside the gene matches. Germline loops: CDR1 MNHNS, CDR2 SASEGT. CDR3 sequence reads: CASSERQGVPQPQHF. CDR3 nucleotide sequence: TGTGCCAGCAGTGAACGACAGGGGGTCCCTCAGCCCCAGCATTTT.

V gene TRBV7-9 combines with J gene TRBJ1-2; 7 bases fit TRBD1. Germline V gene sequence: CDR1 SEHNR, CDR2 FQNEAQ (reference sequence). The V and J ends lost 8 bases and 1 base, in that order; junction bases with no gene match: 7. The CDR3 totals 14 residues. The CDR3: CASGSTGVNYGYTF. The CDR3 bases are TGTGCCAGCGGAAGTACAGGGGTTAACTATGGCTACACCTTC.

The chain couples TRBV4-1 to TRBJ1-2, with 7 bases fitting TRBD1. CDR1 and CDR2 from the germline V gene are MGHRA and YSYEKL. The CDR3 has 13 residues. V trimming: 3 bases; J trimming: 6 bases; junction bases outside the gene matches: 4. DNA for the CDR3: TGCGCCAGCAGCCACGACAGGGAGGATGGCTACACCTTC. Translating gives CASSHDREDGYTF.

In this sample, this clone turned up a few times. The chain links TRBV18 to TRBJ1-5, with D hard to call. V gave up 1 base and J gave up 0 bases, with 7 bases separating them. The CDR3 has 15 residues. CDR1 is KGHSH and CDR2 is LQKENI in the germline V gene. CDR3 protein: CASSPRQNSNQPQHF. CDR3 DNA sequence: TGTGCCAGCTCACCACGCCAGAATAGCAATCAGCCCCAGCATTTT. The full variable domain, completed using reference TRBV18 and TRBJ1-5, is NAGVMQNPRHLVRRRGQEARLRCSPMKGHSHVYWYRQLPEEGLKFMVYLQKENIIDESGMPKERFSAEFPKEGPSILRIQQVVRGDSAAYFCASSPRQNSNQPQHFGDGTRLSIL.

The chain carries TRBV5-4 and TRBJ2-3; D uncertain. The CDR3 is 15 residues long. The germline gives CDR1 SGHNT, CDR2 YYREEE (reference sequence). Trimming took off 1 base at V and 1 base at J, with 10 bases between the two ends. The CDR3 reads CASSLLGLGTDTQYF. DNA of the CDR3: TGTGCCAGCAGCTTGCTTGGTCTGGGCACAGATACGCAGTATTTT. The variable domain in full, with the rest retrieved from reference TRBV5-4 and TRBJ2-3, is ETGVTQSPTHLIKTRGQQVTLRCSSQSGHNTVSWYQQALGQGPQFIFQYYREEENGRGNFPPRFSGLQFPNYSSELNVNALELDDSALYLCASSLLGLGTDTQYFGPGTRLTVL.

This chain connects TRBV7-8 to TRBJ2-1, with 12 positions matching TRBD2. The CDR3 contains 20 residues. Germline CDR1 SGHVS, CDR2 FQNEAQ. J gave up 5 bases and V 3 bases, and 17 bases lay outside the gene matches. CDR3: CASSFPRGTSGPDGHNEQFF. DNA for the CDR3: TGTGCCAGCAGCTTCCCGAGAGGGACTAGCGGGCCCGACGGCCACAATGAGCAGTTCTTC. Filled out from reference TRBV7-8 and TRBJ2-1, the complete variable domain reads GAGVSQSPRYKVAKRGQDVALRCDPISGHVSLFWYQQALGQGPEFLTYFQNEAQLDKSGLPSDRFFAERPEGSVSTLKIQRTQQEDSAVYLCASSFPRGTSGPDGHNEQFFGPGTRLTVL.

The chain joins TRBV7-8 to TRBJ2-2; perhaps TRBD2 as D (6 bases). The V gene lost 1 base and the J gene lost 5 bases, with 23 bases spanning the gap. Germline values: CDR1 SGHVS, CDR2 FQNEAQ. This CDR3 spans 19 amino acids. Here the CDR3 DNA reads TGTGCCAGCAGCTTAGTGGGCGGAGGGGACCCAGGGTTAACCGGGGAGCTGTTTTTT. It codes for CASSLVGGGDPGLTGELFF. The full variable domain, rest sourced from reference TRBV7-8 and TRBJ2-2, is GAGVSQSPRYKVAKRGQDVALRCDPISGHVSLFWYQQALGQGPEFLTYFQNEAQLDKSGLPSDRFFAERPEGSVSTLKIQRTQQEDSAVYLCASSLVGGGDPGLTGELFFGEGSRLTVL.

This clone was picked up one time. CDR3 amino acids: CASSGLVGDNEQFF. CDR3 coding DNA: TGTGCCAGCAGTGGGTTAGTAGGGGACAATGAGCAGTTCTTC. The chain joins TRBV2 to TRBJ2-1; maybe TRBD1 (5 bases). CDR1 and CDR2 from the germline V gene are SNHLY and FYNNEI. Trimming cost V 4 bases and J 5 bases, with 12 bases left between them. The CDR3 has 14 residues. Full variable domain (rest looked up from reference TRBV2 and TRBJ2-1): EPEVTQTPSHQVTQMGQEVILRCVPISNHLYFYWYRQILGQKVEFLVSFYNNEISEKSEIFDDQFSVERPDGSNFTLKIRSTKLEDSAMYFCASSGLVGDNEQFFGPGTRLTVL.

The J gene is TRBJ1-2, the V gene TRBV15; 7 bases match TRBD1. V was clipped by 1 base and J by 6 bases; unmatched bases: 11. The V gene's germline CDR1 is LNHNV and CDR2 YYDKDF (reference sequence). This CDR3 is 16 amino acids long. The CDR3 reads CATSRGVDRAENGYTF. In DNA, the CDR3 is TGTGCCACCAGCAGAGGGGTAGACAGGGCGGAGAATGGCTACACCTTC.

This clone came up a few times. The chain recombines TRBV10-2 with TRBJ1-1, with a possible D match to TRBD1 (5 bases). Germline lookup yields CDR1 WSHSY and CDR2 SAAADI. Trimming removed 3 bases from V and 3 bases from J, with 17 bases in between. This CDR3 region has 16 residues. For the CDR3, the DNA is TGCGCCAGCAGTGATATCGGCGGGGGTTCCTACACTGAAGCTTTCTTT. Encoded protein: CASSDIGGGSYTEAFF.

The chain is built from TRBV7-2 and TRBJ2-3; the D gene could be TRBD1 or TRBD2 (6 bases each). V shed 3 bases and J shed 0 bases, with 13 bases lying between them. Per germline, CDR1 SGHTA and CDR2 FQGNSA. This CDR3 is 16 amino acids long. CDR3 region: CASSFDGGRSTDTQYF. DNA for the CDR3: TGTGCCAGCAGCTTTGACGGGGGCCGGAGCACAGATACGCAGTATTTT.

The genes are TRBV6-2 or TRBV6-3 and TRBJ1-5; 9 bases map to TRBD1. This CDR3 is built from 15 residues. Germline loops: CDR1 MNHEY, CDR2 SVGEGT. Unmatched junction bases numbered 3, after V lost 3 bases and J lost 3 bases. CDR3 sequence (DNA): TGTGCCAGCAGTTATAGACAGGGGGTCAATCAGCCCCAGCATTTT. Residues: CASSYRQGVNQPQHF.

This chain uses TRBV13 with TRBJ1-1; weak D call: TRBD1 (6 bases). The CDR3 is 19 amino acids. The V end was cut by 0 bases, the J end by 3 bases, with 23 bases between. CDR1 is PRHDT and CDR2 is FYEKMQ in the germline V gene (reference sequence). The CDR3 sequence: CASSLGAGRKTGLYTEAFF. The CDR3 DNA reads as TGTGCCAGCAGCTTAGGGGCCGGTCGAAAAACAGGGTTGTACACTGAAGCTTTCTTT.

The chain joins TRBV5-4 to TRBJ1-3; tentatively, D is TRBD1 (6 bases). The CDR3 is made up of 14 amino acids. Looked up from germline, CDR1 is SGHNT and CDR2 is YYREEE (reference sequence). Trimming left V 0 bases short and J 7 bases short, with 11 bases between. This chain's CDR3 is CASSLGQGLNTIYF. Here the CDR3 DNA reads TGTGCCAGCAGCTTGGGGCAGGGGTTGAACACCATATATTTT.

The chain uses TRBV12-3 or TRBV12-4 and TRBJ2-1; D gene unclear. The CDR3 spans 10 residues. The ends were cut back, 6 bases at V and 9 bases at J, with 6 bases in the middle. Here the CDR3 reads CASSQREQFF. The DNA of the CDR3 is TGTGCCAGCAGCCAGCGTGAGCAGTTCTTC.

The chain combines TRBV18 with TRBJ1-4; D is perhaps TRBD1 (5 bases). The CDR3 spans 16 residues. The V gene's germline CDR1 is KGHSH and CDR2 LQKENI. Trimming stripped 3 bases from V and 5 bases from J, with 16 bases between. The CDR3 DNA reads as TGTGCCAGCTCACCGCCCAGGGCGGGGGTCAATGAAAAACTGTTTTTT. Translating it yields CASSPPRAGVNEKLFF.

This chain connects TRBV5-6 to TRBJ1-4, with 10 bases aligning to TRBD1. This CDR3 region has 14 residues. J gave up 8 bases and V 3 bases, and 4 bases lay outside the gene matches. The germline V gene encodes CDR1 SGHDT and CDR2 YYEEEE. CDR3 nucleotides: TGTGCCAGCAGCTCGACAGGGGGCTTCGAAAAACTGTTTTTT. This encodes CASSSTGGFEKLFF.

V usage is TRBV18 and J usage is TRBJ2-1; D ambiguous. CDR1 and CDR2 (germline): KGHSH, LQKENI. V was trimmed by 3 bases and J by 6 bases, leaving 9 bases between them. The CDR3 totals 13 residues. The CDR3 DNA follows: TGTGCCAGCTCACCGTCGGCCGGCAATGAGCAGTTCTTC. This gives the protein CASSPSAGNEQFF.

The DNA for the CDR3 is TGTGCCAGCAGCCAGCGGAGCGTTTACAATGAGCAGTTCTTC. Translated, it gives CASSQRSVYNEQFF. This chain connects TRBV3-1 (or the pseudogene TRBV3-2) to TRBJ2-1; D is unclear. Germline lookup yields CDR1 LGHDT and CDR2 YNNKEL (reference sequence). V lost 3 bases, J lost 4 bases, and 10 bases lay in between. The CDR3 is 14 residues long.

This rearrangement joins TRBV4-2 to TRBJ1-1; tentative D call: TRBD1 (6 bases). The CDR3 loop spans 14 amino acids. V was trimmed by 5 bases and J by 1 base, leaving 11 bases between them. CDR1 is LGHNA, CDR2 YNFKEQ, per germline. The CDR3 here is CASSYQTGNTEAFF. Here the CDR3 DNA reads TGTGCCAGCAGCTACCAGACAGGGAACACTGAAGCTTTCTTT.

This rearrangement joins TRBV29-1 to TRBJ2-3, with D possibly being TRBD2 (6 bases). This CDR3 comprises 13 residues. V was clipped by 4 bases and J by 0 bases, with 8 bases between them. Germline V gene lookup returns CDR1 SQVTM and CDR2 ANQGSEA. The CDR3 sequence is CSVGSGSTDTQYF. DNA of the CDR3: TGCAGCGTTGGGAGCGGGAGCACAGATACGCAGTATTTT.

V usage is TRBV9 and J usage is TRBJ2-3, with D uncertain. Looked up from germline, CDR1 is SGDLS and CDR2 is YYNGEE. CDR3 length equals 14 residues. Trimming took off 4 bases at V and 2 bases at J, with 11 bases between the two ends. This chain's CDR3 is CASSMGSLTDTQYF. As DNA, the CDR3 is TGTGCCAGCAGCATGGGAAGCCTCACAGATACGCAGTATTTT. The variable domain in full, with the rest retrieved from reference TRBV9 and TRBJ2-3, is DSGVTQTPKHLITATGQRVTLRCSPRSGDLSVYWYQQSLDQGLQFLIQYYNGEERAKGNILERFSAQQFPDLHSELNLSSLELGDSALYFCASSMGSLTDTQYFGPGTRLTVL.

This clone was seen more than once but under ten times. The gene calls are TRBV9 and TRBJ1-5; D perhaps matches TRBD1 (5 bases). Germline CDR1 SGDLS, CDR2 YYNGEE. Trimming removed 4 bases from V and 7 bases from J, with 18 bases in between. This CDR3 has 15 amino acids. As DNA, the CDR3 is TGTGCCAGCAGCCCCACGGGGACGGGTGGACAGCCCCAGCATTTT. Its translation is CASSPTGTGGQPQHF.

Only one count was recorded for this clone. The chain carries TRBV9 and TRBJ1-1; weak D call: TRBD1 (6 bases). This CDR3 has 15 amino acids. Germline-derived CDR1 and CDR2 are SGDLS and YYNGEE. Trimming left V 4 bases short and J 3 bases short, with 16 bases between. CDR3 in DNA: TGTGCCAGCAGCCCCCTCGGGGGGCACGACACTGAAGCTTTCTTT. Its translation is CASSPLGGHDTEAFF.

The chain employs TRBV5-1 and TRBJ1-2; 8 bases map to TRBD1. The CDR3 runs to 17 residues. Per germline, CDR1 SGHRS and CDR2 YFSETQ. V was pared by 5 bases and J by 3 bases, with 15 bases of the junction left unmatched. The chain's CDR3 is CASSYPDREVGHYGYTF. The CDR3 DNA sequence: TGCGCCAGCAGTTACCCGGACAGGGAAGTTGGCCACTATGGCTACACCTTC. The whole variable domain, remainder taken from reference TRBV5-1 and TRBJ1-2, is KAGVTQTPRYLIKTRGQQVTLSCSPISGHRSVSWYQQTPGQGLQFLFEYFSETQRNKGNFPGRFSGRQFSNSRSEMNVSTLELGDSALYLCASSYPDREVGHYGYTFGSGTRLTVV.

The gene calls are TRBV3-1 (or the pseudogene TRBV3-2) and TRBJ1-3; D not certain. The CDR3 consists of 15 residues. The germline CDR1 and CDR2 sequences are LGHDT and YNNKEL (reference sequence). The ends were cut back, 4 bases at V and 3 bases at J, with 13 bases in the middle. The DNA for the CDR3 is TGTGCCAGCAGCCGGAGGTGGGCAGATGGAAACACCATATATTTT. Its translation is CASSRRWADGNTIYF.

The rearrangement uses TRBV5-4 and TRBJ2-5, with 13 bases that match TRBD2. Germline values: CDR1 SGHNT, CDR2 YYREEE (reference sequence). The CDR3 loop spans 16 amino acids. The V segment lost 3 bases and the J segment 1 base; nucleotides outside the gene matches: 3. CDR3 in DNA: TGTGCCAGCAGCTCAGGACTAGCGGGGGCCCAAGAGACCCAGTACTTC. It is translated as CASSSGLAGAQETQYF.